This T cell receptor beta chain came from a study of cytomegalovirus exposure and HLA in healthy donors. General study points: The productive fraction for most TCR beta V segments was about 87% or about 30% in an earlier analysis. What a later analysis reportedly showed was that an Asian-associated ancestry cluster had fewer N-insertions than the roughly 670-donor mean. TCR beta sequences reportedly predicted the HLA-A and HLA-B alleles of most subjects accurately.

On this clone itself: The target antigen is unknown.

Nominally healthy donors provided the samples, though records likely missed some immune exposures. Primers included in the PCR were 60 Vbeta and 13 Jbeta primers. The table came from immunoSEQ multiplex PCR; TCRdb's copy has only in-frame clones and leaves some out. The repertoire holds about 83,000 clones, with approximately 80% as singletons. The CDR3 runs 14 residues. The germline gives CDR1 MDHEN, CDR2 SYDVKM. The V and J ends lost 3 bases and 4 bases respectively, with 10 bases between them. This chain joins TRBV28 and TRBJ1-5; a possible D gene is TRBD1 (5 bases). The sequencing sample was made of PBMCs. The receptor was isolated from a woman aged 25 to 39 in good health and CMV-seronegative. The CDR3 DNA sequence: TGTGCCAGCAGTTTTCAGGGCAGGAATCAGCCCCAGCATTTT. Its protein product is CASSFQGRNQPQHF.